Each of the 10 T cell receptor beta chains below was sequenced from the same sample in a study of vaccination and CD4 T cells after COVID-19. The Oncomine TCR Beta short-read assay was applied to DNA of cultured CD4+ T cells. TCRdb used MiXCR to reprocess the PCR reads, holding one entry per CDR3 protein. The repertoire holds fewer than 8,000 distinct CDR3 sequences, 50% to 65% seen once, with roughly 35% in the top ten. Treatment denoted: roughly 10-day PBMC culture with coronavirus spike peptide pools or control peptides (ViraFEST assay). Their antigen targets remain unknown. Sample: CD4+ T cells from blood, cultured in vitro. These receptors were collected from a human donor who had recovered from COVID-19.

This chain links TRBV20-1 with TRBJ1-1, with D possibly TRBD1 on 6 matching bases. There are 13 residues in the CDR3. Germline assignment: CDR1 DFQATT and CDR2 SNEGSKA (reference sequence). The V end lost 1 base, the J end lost 8 bases, and 14 bases lay between the germline ends. The CDR3 bases are TGCAGTGCTAGAGGTAATAACAGGGAAGAAGCTTTCTTT. Translation gives CSARGNNREEAFF.

This clonotype was seen a handful of times. The chain recombines TRBV20-1 with TRBJ2-1; the match to TRBD1 covers 7 bases. Germline V CDR1 and CDR2: DFQATT, SNEGSKA (reference sequence). CDR3 length equals 15 residues. V shed 3 bases and J 0 bases; nucleotides not matched to a gene: 5. CDR3 coding DNA: TGCAGTGCTAGCGGCAGGGGGATCTCCTACAATGAGCAGTTCTTC. Protein product: CSASGRGISYNEQFF.

The CDR3 protein is CAWSAGPREQYF. The CDR3 region has the DNA TGTGCCTGGAGTGCCGGCCCACGCGAGCAGTACTTC. The chain employs TRBV30 and TRBJ2-7; D unclear. The ends were cut back, 1 base at V and 6 bases at J, with 10 bases in the middle. CDR3 length: 12 amino acids. Germline V CDR1 and CDR2: GTSNPN, SVGIG (reference sequence). The full variable domain, completed using reference TRBV30 and TRBJ2-7, is SQTIHQWPATLVQPVGSPLSLECTVEGTSNPNLYWYRQAAGRGLQLLFYSVGIGQISSEVPQNLSASRPQDRQFILSSKKLLLSDSGFYLCAWSAGPREQYFGPGTRLTVT.

The chain combines TRBV7-2 with TRBJ2-2; TRBD1 matches 8 bases. The germline gives CDR1 SGHTA, CDR2 FQGNSA. V lost 5 bases, J lost 6 bases, and 5 bases stayed unmatched. CDR3 size: 14 residues. CDR3 residues: CASSVDRGAGELFF. As DNA, the CDR3 is TGTGCCAGCAGCGTCGACAGGGGCGCCGGGGAGCTGTTTTTT.

The V and J genes are TRBV6-4 and TRBJ2-1; 7 bases fit TRBD2. Per the germline V gene, CDR1 is MRHNA and CDR2 is SNTAGT. V gave up 6 bases and J gave up 6 bases; unmatched junction bases: 5. The CDR3 spans 13 residues. The CDR3 nucleotides read TGTGCCAGCAGGCAAGCGGGGTCCAATGAGCAGTTCTTC. Protein: CASRQAGSNEQFF.

This rearrangement joins TRBV12-3 or TRBV12-4 to TRBJ2-1, with D possibly TRBD1 on 6 matching bases. V gave up 2 bases and J gave up 7 bases, with 15 bases separating them. The CDR3 totals 15 residues. The CDR3 spells CASSLFLQQGNEQFF. CDR3 sequence (DNA): TGTGCCAGCAGTTTATTCCTCCAACAGGGAAATGAGCAGTTCTTC.

This clonotype is medium-sized within its sample. The chain joins TRBV7-2 to TRBJ2-3; D gene unclear. Trimming took off 7 bases at V and 11 bases at J, with 25 bases between the two ends. There are 15 residues in the CDR3. CDR1 is SGHTA, CDR2 FQGNSA, per germline. Here the CDR3 DNA reads TGTGCCAGCACCGCGAGGTCCCAAAGCGCGTACAAGCAGTATTTT. This codes for CASTARSQSAYKQYF.

By frequency in the sample, this clonotype is large. The chain employs TRBV6-1 and TRBJ1-5; no clear D gene. The CDR3 runs to 13 residues. The ends were cut back, 10 bases at V and 6 bases at J, with 16 bases in the middle. CDR1 is MNHNS and CDR2 is SASEGT in the germline V gene. Written as DNA, the CDR3 is TGTGCCACCTCCCGAGATGGGAGTCAGCCCCAGCATTTT. Translating it yields CATSRDGSQPQHF.

The chain joins TRBV7-9 to TRBJ2-5, with D perhaps TRBD2 (6 bases). The germline gives CDR1 SEHNR, CDR2 FQNEAQ (reference sequence). The CDR3 runs 15 residues. V was shortened by 5 bases and J by 1 base, with 14 bases between the two germline ends. CDR3 bases: TGTGCCAGCAGCCGCCCCGGACTAAGCCAAGAGACCCAGTACTTC. Translation gives CASSRPGLSQETQYF.

The rearrangement uses TRBV27 and TRBJ2-6; the D is unclear. Trimming cost V 7 bases and J 0 bases, with 10 bases left between them. The CDR3 extends over 15 amino acids. In germline, CDR1 is MNHEY, CDR2 SMNVEV (reference sequence). The CDR3 here is CASTRLNSGANVLTF. In DNA form, the CDR3 reads TGTGCCAGCACCAGACTGAACTCTGGGGCCAACGTCCTGACTTTC.